This T cell receptor beta chain was profiled in a study of OX40 agonist ivuxolimab in advanced cancers. About the research overall: An anti-OX40 (CD134) antibody with agonistic activity, ivuxolimab, was administered to patients. Points from the study as a whole: Expanded clones tended on average to be more numerous among CD8+ T cells than CD4+.

Repertoires were generated with immunoSEQ multiplex PCR, while TCRdb's copy carries only in-frame clones and drops some. The sample contains around 80,000 clones, 70% to 90% of which appear only once. This CDR3 region has 12 residues. Germline V gene data show CDR1 as SNHLY and CDR2 as FYNNEI. V lost 7 bases and J 1 base, leaving 7 bases between the germline ends. Of note for this clone: What it binds is not known.

Patients had blood sampled at baseline and again on cycle 4 day 1 and cycle 7 day 1. This receptor was taken from an adult with an advanced solid tumor such as melanoma, head and neck, liver or kidney cancer. The chain combines TRBV2 with TRBJ1-2, with unresolved D. Material: CD4+ or CD8+ T cells sorted from blood, obtained in a trial of the OX40 agonist ivuxolimab. The CDR3 nucleotides read TGTGCCAGCACTAGGGATAACTATGGCTACACCTTC. Protein product: CASTRDNYGYTF.